The 10 T cell receptor beta chains in this list originate from one sample, sequenced in a study of early T cells in non-severe SARS-CoV-2 infection. TCRdb re-called the 5' RACE reads through MiXCR, storing one row per CDR3 protein. This table has roughly 57,000 distinct CDR3 sequences, roughly an eighth appearing once. The sequencing input was whole blood. The receptor set was obtained from an adult who was a healthcare worker with PCR-confirmed SARS-CoV-2 infection or an uninfected control (not recorded which).

This clonotype has a count of ten or more. The J gene is TRBJ2-4, the V gene TRBV6-1; a possible D gene is TRBD1 (5 bases). Deletions cut 2 bases from V and 0 bases from J, with 8 bases between. Germline V gene lookup returns CDR1 MNHNS and CDR2 SASEGT. The length of the CDR3 is 15 residues. In DNA form, the CDR3 reads TGTGCCAGCAGTGAATTGACAGTAGCCAAAAACATTCAGTACTTC. Amino acid sequence: CASSELTVAKNIQYF.

This clonotype appeared a few times. V is TRBV27 and J is TRBJ1-1; TRBD1 might be the D (6 bases). This CDR3 spans 15 amino acids. Germline CDR1 and CDR2: MNHEY and SMNVEV (reference sequence). The V gene lost 3 bases and the J gene lost 5 bases, with 16 bases spanning the gap. CDR3 residues: CASSLLSGAETEAFF. As DNA, the CDR3 is TGTGCCAGCAGTTTGCTGTCGGGGGCGGAGACTGAAGCTTTCTTT.

This clonotype appeared a few times. V usage is TRBV7-6 and J usage is TRBJ2-3; maybe TRBD1 (5 bases). This CDR3 has 15 residues. Germline CDR1 SGHVS, CDR2 FNYEAQ. With 2 bases removed from V and 7 bases from J, the gap between germline ends came to 16 bases. CDR3 residues: CASSLNQGAGNTQYF. DNA for the CDR3: TGTGCCAGCAGCTTAAATCAAGGGGCCGGAAATACGCAGTATTTT.

This clonotype came up many times. V is TRBV12-3 or TRBV12-4 and J is TRBJ1-2; 7 bases are shared with TRBD1. This CDR3 spans 13 amino acids. Germline trimming cut 5 bases from V and 4 bases from J; bases unmatched to any gene: 4. The CDR3 loop reads CASSMGTAYGYTF. CDR3 DNA: TGTGCCAGCAGTATGGGGACAGCCTATGGCTACACCTTC.

This chain connects TRBV20-1 to TRBJ2-5; D gene unclear. The CDR3 is 12 amino acids. Trimming cost V 6 bases and J 4 bases, with 12 bases left between them. Germline V gene lookup returns CDR1 DFQATT and CDR2 SNEGSKA (reference sequence). The CDR3, as DNA: TGCAGTGCCGGACCTAGAGCAGAGACCCAGTACTTC. Translated, it gives CSAGPRAETQYF.

This clonotype appeared many times. The gene calls are TRBV30 and TRBJ2-5; tentative D call: TRBD2 (6 bases). Trimming took 6 bases from V and 3 from J, leaving 8 bases between them. The CDR3 is 11 amino acids. The germline V gene encodes CDR1 GTSNPN and CDR2 SVGIG (reference sequence). CDR3 DNA sequence: TGTGCCTGCGGGGGAGAAGAGACCCAGTACTTC. This codes for CACGGEETQYF.

This clonotype was observed at least ten times. The CDR3 DNA is TGCAGTGCTAGAGATTCCCGGACTAGTTCCTACGAGCAGTACTTC. Its protein is CSARDSRTSSYEQYF. The genes are TRBV20-1 and TRBJ2-7, with 7 bases lining up with TRBD2. The germline CDR1 and CDR2 sequences are DFQATT and SNEGSKA (reference sequence). The CDR3 covers 15 residues. J gave up 1 base and V 0 bases, and 6 bases lay outside the gene matches.

This clonotype was detected many times. The chain uses TRBV29-1 and TRBJ2-3; D is perhaps TRBD1 (6 bases). Germline assignment: CDR1 SQVTM and CDR2 ANQGSEA. Trimming removed 1 base from V and 3 bases from J, with 11 bases in between. The CDR3 has 14 amino acids. For the CDR3, the DNA is TGCAGCGTTGAAGCGGCTACAGGGACAGATACGCAGTATTTT. Translation gives CSVEAATGTDTQYF.

This sequence joins TRBV7-9 and TRBJ1-2; 10 positions match TRBD1. Losses at the gene ends were 5 bases for V and 2 bases for J; bases not matched to a gene: 8. The CDR3 is 16 amino acids. Germline CDR1 is SEHNR and CDR2 is FQNEAQ (reference sequence). CDR3 DNA sequence: TGTGCCAGCAGCCCTTTGGGACAGGGGCAAAACTATGGCTACACCTTC. Protein sequence: CASSPLGQGQNYGYTF.

The sample holds many counts of this clonotype. The V gene is TRBV7-2, the J gene TRBJ2-4, with 7 bases identical to TRBD2. In germline, CDR1 is SGHTA, CDR2 FQGNSA. The CDR3 spans 19 residues. V gave up 1 base and J gave up 0 bases; unmatched junction bases: 12. This CDR3 is CASSLGGPRGTPAKNIQYF. CDR3 DNA sequence: TGTGCCAGCAGCTTAGGTGGTCCGCGGGGGACCCCAGCCAAAAACATTCAGTACTTC.